The clone carrying this T cell receptor (beta chain) has more than one count but fewer than ten. Its antigen remains unidentified. Pooled samples include second doses given at about 4 or 12 weeks. These data come from a study of T cell responses to AZD1222 COVID-19 vaccine. Study results and caveats: Seropositive AZD1222 recipients at baseline numbered only 6 or 7. Spike-specific TCR depth and breadth grew after two AZD1222 doses.

Germline V gene data show CDR1 as MDHEN and CDR2 as SYDVKM. Trimming removed 5 bases from V and 0 bases from J, with 11 bases in between. This CDR3 is built from 16 residues. TCRdb's copy holds only in-frame clones and misses some; the assay was immunoSEQ multiplex PCR. Of some 120,000 clones in the sample, about 90% are singletons; the top ten hold 1.6%. Material: peripheral blood, obtained 28 days after the second AZD1222 dose. The genes are TRBV28 and TRBJ1-6; tentative D call: TRBD1 (6 bases). This sequence was found in an adult who received the AZD1222 COVID-19 vaccine. The CDR3 sequence: CASSESGDSYNSPLHF. The CDR3 DNA reads TGTGCCAGCAGTGAATCAGGGGACTCCTATAATTCACCCCTCCACTTT.